Shown below are 25 T cell receptor beta chains from a single sample sequenced in a study of blood T cell repertoires in COVID-19. The assay was immunoSEQ multiplex PCR, and TCRdb's table has in-frame clones only and misses some. The sample comprises almost 200,000 clones, around four fifths of which are singletons, and 0.9% to 0.95% rests with the top ten. Sequenced sample: peripheral blood. The receptors derive from a man in his fifties or sixties with COVID-19, enrolled during active disease.

This chain joins TRBV19 and TRBJ1-2; 7 bases line up with TRBD1. The germline gives CDR1 LNHDA, CDR2 SQIVND (reference sequence). The CDR3 length is 15 residues. V lost 10 bases and J lost 2; bases outside the gene matches: 13. CDR3 sequence reads: CANTTTRGRNYGYTF. As DNA, the CDR3 is TGTGCCAATACCACGACGAGGGGGCGAAACTATGGCTACACCTTC.

The genes are TRBV19 and TRBJ1-1; no clear D gene. CDR1 is LNHDA and CDR2 is SQIVND in the germline V gene (reference sequence). This CDR3 has 16 residues. The V end lost 3 bases, the J end lost 1 base, and 15 bases lay between the germline ends. This CDR3 reads CASSIGWSTGNTEAFF. In nucleotides, the CDR3 is TGTGCCAGTAGTATTGGATGGAGTACGGGGAACACTGAAGCTTTCTTT.

This chain links TRBV30 with TRBJ2-7; TRBD1 agrees at 8 bases. The V and J ends lost 3 bases and 3 bases, in that order; junction bases with no gene match: 10. Per germline, CDR1 GTSNPN and CDR2 SVGIG (reference sequence). The CDR3 sequence is 15 residues long. The CDR3 region is CAWSPQGATGYEQYF. In DNA, the CDR3 is TGTGCCTGGAGCCCTCAGGGGGCAACGGGCTACGAGCAGTACTTC.

Comments on this clone: Other DNA sequences from this sample encode an identical CDR3 as well. This sequence joins TRBV7-2 and TRBJ1-2; 9 nucleotides match TRBD1. CDR3 length equals 14 residues. Trimming removed 4 bases from V and 4 bases from J; junction bases left unmatched: 4. The germline V gene encodes CDR1 SGHTA and CDR2 FQGNSA. The DNA for the CDR3 is TGTGCCAGCAGCTCGGGGGGACAGGGCTATGGCTACACCTTC. It translates to CASSSGGQGYGYTF.

V and J are TRBV7-6 and TRBJ2-3; 8 nucleotides agree with TRBD2. This CDR3 is 15 amino acids long. CDR1 SGHVS and CDR2 FNYEAQ come from the germline V gene. V lost 5 bases and J lost 3; bases outside the gene matches: 7. CDR3 residues: CASSQTGGRTDTQYF. DNA of the CDR3: TGTGCCAGCAGCCAAACGGGGGGGAGAACAGATACGCAGTATTTT.

The table lists this clone with a few counts. The genes are TRBV3-1 (or the pseudogene TRBV3-2) and TRBJ2-7; 11 positions agree with TRBD1. Germline CDR1 reads LGHDT; CDR2 reads YNNKEL (reference sequence). The V segment lost 0 bases and the J segment 5 bases; nucleotides outside the gene matches: 6. The length of the CDR3 is 16 residues. The CDR3 protein is CASSQEGGTGGHEQYF. CDR3 DNA sequence: TGTGCCAGCAGCCAAGAAGGGGGGACAGGGGGTCACGAGCAGTACTTC.

V is TRBV19 and J is TRBJ2-7; TRBD1 aligns across 11 bases. Germline V gene data show CDR1 as LNHDA and CDR2 as SQIVND (reference sequence). V was clipped by 3 bases and J by 6 bases; unmatched bases: 10. The CDR3 is made up of 16 amino acids. CDR3 sequence: CASSILPGQGGAEQYF. The CDR3 DNA follows: TGTGCCAGTAGTATCCTCCCGGGACAGGGGGGGGCCGAGCAGTACTTC.

The rearrangement uses TRBV5-4 and TRBJ2-7; possible D gene TRBD1, 5 bases. CDR1 SGHNT and CDR2 YYREEE come from the germline V gene (reference sequence). V was pared by 4 bases and J by 7 bases, with 15 bases between. The CDR3 is 13 residues long. The CDR3 DNA reads TGTGCCAGCAGCCGGCAGGGAAGGAGTGAGCAGTACTTC. This translates into CASSRQGRSEQYF.

The chain employs TRBV6-6 and TRBJ1-3; tentative D call: TRBD1 (6 bases). CDR1 is MNHNY, CDR2 SVGAGI, per germline (reference sequence). This CDR3 contains 15 residues. Trimming took 5 bases from V and 2 from J, leaving 13 bases between them. The CDR3 loop reads CASSATGFAGNTIYF. The CDR3, as DNA: TGTGCCAGCAGTGCTACAGGGTTTGCTGGAAACACCATATATTTT.

The CDR3 DNA reads as TGCGCCAGCAGCTTGGCCGACGGGAGTGAAGCTTTCTTT. As protein: CASSLADGSEAFF. The chain uses TRBV5-1 and TRBJ1-1, with no clear D. V was cut by 0 bases and J by 7 bases, with 10 bases left in between. CDR1 and CDR2 from the germline V gene are SGHRS and YFSETQ. The CDR3 loop spans 13 amino acids.

The chain is built from TRBV10-3 and TRBJ2-1; 8 nucleotides align to TRBD2. CDR1 ENHRY and CDR2 SYGVKD come from the germline V gene. The junction had 6 bases not matched to a gene; V was cut back by 4 bases and J by 4 bases. This CDR3 comprises 15 residues. The DNA for the CDR3 is TGTGCCATCAGTGGATGGTTAGCGGGGTACAATGAGCAGTTCTTC. Its translation is CAISGWLAGYNEQFF.

This chain joins TRBV6-2 or TRBV6-3 and TRBJ1-1; D might be TRBD1 (5 bases). V lost 3 bases and J 0 bases, leaving 14 bases between the germline ends. The CDR3 totals 16 residues. The germline gives CDR1 MNHEY, CDR2 SVGEGT. DNA of the CDR3: TGTGCCAGCAGTTATACGGTAGGGGTCTTGAACACTGAAGCTTTCTTT. It specifies CASSYTVGVLNTEAFF.

The V and J genes are TRBV4-2 and TRBJ1-3, with TRBD1 identical over 7 bases. Trimming took 0 bases from V and 2 from J; bases not matched to a gene: 7. The length of the CDR3 is 17 residues. The germline gives CDR1 LGHNA, CDR2 YNFKEQ. The CDR3, as DNA: TGTGCCAGCAGCCAAGAGGGACAGTTAAGTGCTGGAAACACCATATATTTT. Translation gives CASSQEGQLSAGNTIYF.

The CDR3 loop is CASSLLTSGSGNEQFF. CDR3 bases: TGTGCCAGCAGTTTATTGACTAGCGGGAGTGGAAATGAGCAGTTCTTC. The rearrangement uses TRBV27 and TRBJ2-1; 12 bases line up with TRBD2. With 1 base clipped from V and 7 bases from J, the junction kept 5 bases outside the gene matches. The CDR3 loop spans 16 amino acids. Germline-derived CDR1 and CDR2 are MNHEY and SMNVEV (reference sequence).

The V and J genes are TRBV5-1 and TRBJ1-1; 7 positions match TRBD1. V lost 2 bases, J lost 1 base, and 5 bases stayed unmatched. Germline V gives CDR1 SGHRS, CDR2 YFSETQ. The CDR3 covers 15 residues. CDR3 sequence (DNA): TGCGCCAGCAGCTTACAACAGGGGTCGAACACTGAAGCTTTCTTT. Translating gives CASSLQQGSNTEAFF.

The CDR3 protein is CASSQTGLGLTGELFF. The CDR3 DNA reads TGTGCCAGCAGCCAGACGGGACTAGGACTTACCGGGGAGCTGTTTTTT. The V call is TRBV5-4, the J call TRBJ2-2, with TRBD2 matching over 8 bases. Germline lookup yields CDR1 SGHNT and CDR2 YYREEE (reference sequence). The V segment lost 4 bases and the J segment 5 bases; nucleotides outside the gene matches: 10. The CDR3 extends over 16 amino acids.

This clone was observed a single time. This chain uses TRBV5-1 with TRBJ2-7; D remains ambiguous. Looked up from germline, CDR1 is SGHRS and CDR2 is YFSETQ. CDR3 length equals 14 residues. With 4 bases removed from V and 7 bases from J, the gap between germline ends came to 18 bases. For the CDR3, the DNA is TGCGCCAGCAGCGTGGGGTCCTCTCGGAGTGAGCAGTACTTC. This codes for CASSVGSSRSEQYF.

This sequence joins TRBV11-2 and TRBJ1-1; D call uncertain. This CDR3 contains 15 residues. CDR1 and CDR2 from the germline V gene are SGHAT and FQNNGV. V dropped 5 bases and J dropped 1 base, with 14 bases sitting between them. CDR3 in DNA: TGTGCCAGCAGCAGCCTGATCGGGAGGAACACTGAAGCTTTCTTT. This codes for CASSSLIGRNTEAFF. Full variable domain (missing parts from reference TRBV11-2 and TRBJ1-1): EAGVAQSPRYKIIEKRQSVAFWCNPISGHATLYWYQQILGQGPKLLIQFQNNGVVDDSQLPKDRFSAERLKGVDSTLKIQPAKLEDSAVYLCASSSLIGRNTEAFFGQGTRLTVV.

The rearrangement links TRBV2 to TRBJ1-1; D is ambiguous. Germline CDR1 is SNHLY and CDR2 is FYNNEI. V lost 4 bases and J lost 12, with 15 bases in between. The CDR3 runs 12 residues. The CDR3 DNA reads as TGTGCCAGCAGTGTTGACATGCCACGTTCTTTCTTT. Amino acid sequence: CASSVDMPRSFF. The variable domain in full, with the rest retrieved from reference TRBV2 and TRBJ1-1, is EPEVTQTPSHQVTQMGQEVILRCVPISNHLYFYWYRQILGQKVEFLVSFYNNEISEKSEIFDDQFSVERPDGSNFTLKIRSTKLEDSAMYFCASSVDMPRSFFGQGTRLTVV.

The rearrangement links TRBV5-1 to TRBJ1-2; D is unclear. The germline CDR1 and CDR2 sequences are SGHRS and YFSETQ. Trimming pared 0 bases from V and 5 bases from J, leaving 8 bases between. The CDR3 totals 13 residues. CDR3 DNA: TGCGCCAGCAGCTTGGCTCGGGATTATGGCTACACCTTC. Translated, it gives CASSLARDYGYTF.

This clone was seen once. This chain links TRBV7-2 with TRBJ1-6; TRBD1 matches at 8 bases. Germline assignment: CDR1 SGHTA and CDR2 FQGNSA. The CDR3 consists of 15 residues. Trimming cost V 3 bases and J 7 bases; bases outside gene matches: 5. CDR3 residues: CASSLDRVGNSPLHF. CDR3 nucleotides: TGTGCCAGCAGCTTGGACAGGGTAGGGAATTCACCCCTCCACTTT.

V usage is TRBV2 and J usage is TRBJ2-7; D possibly corresponds to TRBD1 (6 bases). CDR1 SNHLY and CDR2 FYNNEI come from the germline V gene. V dropped 8 bases and J dropped 1 base, with 15 bases sitting between them. The CDR3 has 14 amino acids. The CDR3 nucleotides are TGTGCCAGCGATCCGGGACACTGGTCCTACGAGCAGTACTTC. The encoded protein is CASDPGHWSYEQYF. Filled out from reference TRBV2 and TRBJ2-7, the complete variable domain reads EPEVTQTPSHQVTQMGQEVILRCVPISNHLYFYWYRQILGQKVEFLVSFYNNEISEKSEIFDDQFSVERPDGSNFTLKIRSTKLEDSAMYFCASDPGHWSYEQYFGPGTRLTVT.

The V and J genes are TRBV19 and TRBJ1-5; the D gene is possibly TRBD1 (5 bases). CDR3 length equals 14 residues. Germline V gene lookup returns CDR1 LNHDA and CDR2 SQIVND (reference sequence). The ends were cut back, 5 bases at V and 5 bases at J, with 13 bases in the middle. DNA of the CDR3: TGTGCCAGTAGTCGGGGCGGGAGCCATCAGCCCCAGCATTTT. It specifies CASSRGGSHQPQHF.

This clone appeared once. The chain combines TRBV11-2 with TRBJ2-5; TRBD2 agrees at 12 bases. Trimming cost V 1 base and J 4 bases; bases outside gene matches: 1. Germline loops: CDR1 SGHAT, CDR2 FQNNGV. This CDR3 region has 15 residues. CDR3 protein: CASSLGLAGVETQYF. The DNA for the CDR3 is TGTGCCAGCAGCTTAGGACTAGCGGGAGTAGAGACCCAGTACTTC.

The chain combines TRBV30 with TRBJ2-5; TRBD1 matches at 9 bases. This CDR3 has 12 residues. With V trimmed by 7 bases and J by 6 bases, 6 bases remained unmatched. Looked up from germline, CDR1 is GTSNPN and CDR2 is SVGIG (reference sequence). In DNA, the CDR3 is TGTGCCTCTGGGGGACAGGGAAAGACCCAGTACTTC. It encodes CASGGQGKTQYF.